The rows below give T cell receptor beta chains drawn from one sample of a study of multiple sclerosis patients with progressive multifocal leukoencephalopathy. Profiled with immunoSEQ multiplex PCR; TCRdb holds only in-frame clones, not every one. Here the sample spans more than 30,000 clones, about 91% being singletons. The specimen comprised PBMCs, sampled from a patient treated with natalizumab. Receptors were obtained from a woman between 40 and 50 years old with progressive multifocal leukoencephalopathy. The CDR3 runs from the conserved cysteine through the conserved F or W. A D gene is named only where the DNA matches it firmly. Clone size is shown for a subset of rows, as once, few, many or a class of expanded clone.

V gene	D gene	clone size	J gene	CDR3 protein	CDR3 DNA
TRBV19	NA	few	TRBJ2-3	CASSLRTFGGDTQYF	TGTGCCAGTAGCCTAAGGACTTTCGGAGGAGATACGCAGTATTTT
TRBV30	TRBD2	once	TRBJ2-3	CAWRLAGGPDTQYF	TGTGCCTGGAGGCTAGCGGGAGGACCAGATACGCAGTATTTT
TRBV9	NA	NA	TRBJ2-1	CASNTGGSPYNEQFF	TGTGCCAGCAACACCGGCGGTTCACCCTACAATGAGCAGTTCTTC
TRBV18	NA	NA	TRBJ2-7	CASSPGNSYEQYF	TGTGCCAGCTCACCAGGGAACTCCTACGAGCAGTACTTC
TRBV15	NA	NA	TRBJ2-3	CATSRRDRRDTQYF	TGTGCCACCAGCAGACGGGACCGGAGAGATACGCAGTATTTT
TRBV5-1	NA	NA	TRBJ2-1	CASSPAGAYNEQFF	TGCGCCAGCAGCCCGGCTGGGGCCTACAATGAGCAGTTCTTC
TRBV19	TRBD2	NA	TRBJ2-5	CASSPLGSGKETQYF	TGTGCCAGTAGTCCCCTCGGCAGCGGGAAGGAGACCCAGTACTTC
TRBV5-1	TRBD1	NA	TRBJ1-2	CASSSGTGEDYGYTF	TGCGCCAGCAGCTCCGGGACAGGGGAGGACTATGGCTACACCTTC
TRBV25-1	NA	NA	TRBJ1-5	CASSDGAWSNQPQHF	TGTGCCAGCAGTGATGGGGCCTGGAGCAATCAGCCCCAGCATTTT
TRBV30	NA	NA	TRBJ2-3	CAWSTNRGDTQYF	TGTGCCTGGTCAACAAATCGGGGGGATACGCAGTATTTT
TRBV7-2	NA	once	TRBJ2-3	CASSSEREGTQYF	TGTGCCAGCAGCTCCGAACGGGAAGGTACGCAGTATTTT
TRBV4-3	TRBD1	few	TRBJ2-7	CASSPGTGGWNEQYF	TGCGCCAGCAGCCCCGGGACAGGGGGCTGGAACGAGCAGTACTTC
TRBV5-1	TRBD2	NA	TRBJ2-2	CASSLLASGGADTGELFF	TGCGCCAGCAGCTTACTTGCTAGCGGGGGCGCGGACACCGGGGAGCTGTTTTTT
TRBV18	NA	NA	TRBJ2-7	CASSPGTMREYEQYF	TGTGCCAGCTCACCTGGGACCATGAGGGAATACGAGCAGTACTTC
TRBV19	NA	NA	TRBJ2-5	CASSGYETQYF	TGTGCCAGTAGTGGGTACGAGACCCAGTACTTC
TRBV15	NA	NA	TRBJ1-4	CATSRGDGTNEKLFF	TGTGCCACCAGCAGAGGTGACGGAACTAATGAAAAACTGTTTTTT
TRBV4-2	TRBD1	NA	TRBJ1-4	CASSPRGGLNEKLFF	TGTGCCAGCAGCCCGAGAGGGGGCCTTAATGAAAAACTGTTTTTT
TRBV19	TRBD1	NA	TRBJ2-7	CASSIGQGVDEQYF	TGTGCCAGTAGTATTGGACAGGGCGTCGACGAGCAGTACTTC
TRBV7-2	NA	once	TRBJ2-5	CATGREVGETQYF	TGTGCCACTGGCAGGGAAGTCGGGGAGACCCAGTACTTC
TRBV5-1	TRBD2	NA	TRBJ2-1	CASSLATSGGAVSYNEQFF	TGCGCCAGCAGCTTGGCCACTAGCGGGGGGGCAGTGTCCTACAATGAGCAGTTCTTC
TRBV6-5	TRBD2	NA	TRBJ2-3	CASSYSTGGRADTQYF	TGTGCCAGCAGTTACTCGACGGGAGGGAGGGCAGATACGCAGTATTTT
TRBV21-1	NA	NA	TRBJ2-4	CASSPHDRGGNIQYF	TGTGCCAGCAGCCCTCACGACAGGGGGGGCAACATTCAGTACTTC
TRBV29-1	NA	NA	TRBJ1-1	CSVVPRANTEAFF	TGCAGCGTTGTTCCCAGGGCCAACACTGAAGCTTTCTTT
TRBV19	TRBD1	NA	TRBJ2-3	CASSMGQRSTDTQYF	TGTGCCAGTAGTATGGGACAGCGTAGCACAGATACGCAGTATTTT
TRBV4-3	TRBD2	NA	TRBJ2-1	CASSPGLAVSSYNEQFF	TGCGCCAGCAGCCCAGGACTAGCGGTGAGCTCCTACAATGAGCAGTTCTTC
TRBV6-5	NA	NA	TRBJ2-2	CASSYSGRSNTGELFF	TGTGCCAGCAGTTACTCGGGCAGATCGAACACCGGGGAGCTGTTTTTT
TRBV19	NA	NA	TRBJ2-7	CASALGLFSDEQYF	TGTGCCAGCGCTCTTGGCCTCTTCTCGGACGAGCAGTACTTC
TRBV18	NA	NA	TRBJ1-4	CASSLDSRAGGKLFF	TGTGCCAGCTCACTAGACAGTAGGGCAGGAGGAAAACTGTTTTTT
TRBV6-5	TRBD1	NA	TRBJ1-1	CASSSPGQGNTEAFF	TGTGCCAGCAGTTCCCCGGGACAGGGCAACACTGAAGCTTTCTTT
TRBV6-6	TRBD1	NA	TRBJ1-5	CASMAGGASGPQHF	TGTGCCAGCATGGCAGGGGGCGCCAGTGGCCCCCAGCATTTT
TRBV4-3	TRBD1	NA	TRBJ1-2	CASSQDRGGWDGYTF	TGCGCCAGCAGCCAAGATAGAGGGGGCTGGGATGGCTACACCTTC
TRBV27	TRBD1	NA	TRBJ1-2	CASSLDRVYGYTF	TGTGCCAGCAGCCTGGACAGGGTCTATGGCTACACCTTC
TRBV27	TRBD1	NA	TRBJ2-1	CASSPDRGKSNEQFF	TGTGCCAGCAGTCCGGACAGGGGGAAGAGCAATGAGCAGTTCTTC
TRBV7-2	NA	NA	TRBJ2-5	CASSFTAGETQYF	TGTGCCAGCAGCTTTACGGCCGGGGAGACCCAGTACTTC
TRBV6-1	NA	NA	TRBJ1-2	CASSAPLGQNYGYTF	TGTGCCAGCAGTGCCCCCTTAGGACAGAACTATGGCTACACCTTC
TRBV28	TRBD2	NA	TRBJ2-1	CASSSTSGTPNEQFF	TGTGCCAGCAGTTCGACTAGCGGGACCCCTAATGAGCAGTTCTTC
TRBV2	NA	NA	TRBJ2-5	CASSVGHGETQYF	TGTGCCAGCAGTGTAGGGCACGGAGAGACCCAGTACTTC
TRBV19	NA	NA	TRBJ2-3	CASSIGGSTDTQYF	TGTGCCAGTAGTATCGGCGGGAGCACAGATACGCAGTATTTT
TRBV6-5	NA	NA	TRBJ1-4	CASSRTGLTNEKLFF	TGTGCCAGCAGCCGCACAGGGTTGACTAATGAAAAACTGTTTTTT
TRBV13	TRBD2	few	TRBJ2-1	CASSRVGTSIDEQFF	TGTGCCAGCAGCCGAGTCGGGACTAGCATCGATGAGCAGTTCTTC
TRBV4-2	TRBD1	once	TRBJ1-5	CASSQDPIGQGGQPQHF	TGTGCCAGCAGCCAAGATCCTATCGGACAGGGGGGTCAGCCCCAGCATTTT
TRBV28	NA	NA	TRBJ2-1	CASSLSHRYNEQFF	TGTGCCAGCAGTTTATCCCACAGATACAATGAGCAGTTCTTC
TRBV28	NA	NA	TRBJ1-4	CASSPPGTTNEKLFF	TGTGCCAGCAGTCCTCCGGGGACCACTAATGAAAAACTGTTTTTT
TRBV5-4	NA	NA	TRBJ2-1	CASSSYAFSGDEQFF	TGTGCCAGCAGCTCCTACGCTTTTAGTGGCGATGAGCAGTTCTTC
TRBV19	TRBD1	NA	TRBJ2-1	CASSSRTGNEQFF	TGTGCCAGTAGTTCTCGGACAGGCAATGAGCAGTTCTTC
TRBV7-2	TRBD1	NA	TRBJ2-7	CASSPQGARKDEQYF	TGTGCCAGCAGCCCACAGGGGGCGAGGAAGGACGAGCAGTACTTC
TRBV7-9	TRBD1	NA	TRBJ1-2	CASSLVDRGDYGYTF	TGTGCCAGCAGCTTAGTAGACAGGGGGGACTATGGCTACACCTTC
TRBV4-1	NA	NA	TRBJ2-3	CASSQVGGSTDTQYF	TGCGCCAGCAGCCAAGTTGGAGGGAGCACAGATACGCAGTATTTT